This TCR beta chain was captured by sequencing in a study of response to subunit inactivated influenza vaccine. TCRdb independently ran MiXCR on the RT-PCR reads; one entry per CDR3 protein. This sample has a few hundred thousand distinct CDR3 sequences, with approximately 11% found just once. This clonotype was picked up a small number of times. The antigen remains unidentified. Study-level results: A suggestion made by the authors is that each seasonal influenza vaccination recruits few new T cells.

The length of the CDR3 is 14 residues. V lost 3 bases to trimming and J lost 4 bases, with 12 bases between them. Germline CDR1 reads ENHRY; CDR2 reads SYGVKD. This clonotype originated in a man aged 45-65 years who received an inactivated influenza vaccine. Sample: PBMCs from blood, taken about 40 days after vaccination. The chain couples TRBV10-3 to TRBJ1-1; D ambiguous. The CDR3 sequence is CAISDLGSVTEAFF. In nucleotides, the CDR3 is TGTGCCATCAGTGATCTAGGTTCGGTCACTGAAGCTTTCTTT.